Below, 2 T cell receptor beta chains from the same sample are listed, as sequenced in a study of radiotherapy plus CTLA-4 blockade in lung cancer. Only in-frame clones appear in the TCRdb table, and some are missing; sequencing was by immunoSEQ multiplex PCR. The table has about 120,000 clones, about 83% seen once. Source: peripheral blood, taken from a patient treated with radiotherapy plus ipilimumab. The receptors were sampled from a human donor with non-small cell lung cancer who had a partial response to radiotherapy plus ipilimumab.

The V call is TRBV15, the J call TRBJ2-1; D not certain. The CDR3 is 13 residues long. CDR1 is LNHNV, CDR2 YYDKDF, per germline (reference sequence). Deletions cut 3 bases from V and 4 bases from J, with 7 bases between. The CDR3 spells CATSSIRYNEQFF. CDR3 in DNA: TGTGCCACCAGCAGCATCCGGTACAATGAGCAGTTCTTC.

V gene TRBV27 combines with J gene TRBJ2-7; perhaps TRBD1 as D (5 bases). V lost 5 bases to trimming and J lost 3 bases, with 11 bases between them. Germline CDR1 reads MNHEY; CDR2 reads SMNVEV (reference sequence). This CDR3 has 13 residues. CDR3 protein: CASSPRQNYEQYF. CDR3 bases: TGTGCCAGCAGTCCCAGACAGAACTACGAGCAGTACTTC.